A single sample gave rise to the 21 T cell receptor beta chains below, sequenced in a study of T cell repertoires in cytomegalovirus infection. Using its own MiXCR run on the reads, TCRdb lists one record per CDR3 protein. This sample has roughly 640,000 distinct CDR3 sequences, with approximately 24% found just once. What was sequenced was CD8+ T cells from PBMCs. The receptors originated from a human donor in good health (CMV status not recorded). Some clones in this sample may be carry-over from other donors' samples.

This clonotype was recorded a few times. A much larger clone is a single base away; this may be a read error. The chain joins TRBV28 to TRBJ2-7; D is uncertain. This CDR3 has 11 amino acids. Looked up from germline, CDR1 is MDHEN and CDR2 is SYDVKM. Trimming left V 3 bases short and J 5 bases short, with 5 bases between. CDR3: CASSFGNEQYV. CDR3 coding DNA: TGTGCCAGCAGTTTTGGGAACGAGCAGTACGTC.

This clonotype was counted a few times. The rearrangement joins TRBV9 to TRBJ1-5, with D maybe TRBD1 (5 bases). Germline-derived CDR1 and CDR2 are SGDLS and YYNGEE. The CDR3 has 17 amino acids. Between the trimmed V and J ends, which lost 2 bases and 2 bases, there was a span of 17 bases. DNA for the CDR3: TGTGCCAGCAGCGTTGGACATGTCCCTTCTGGCAATCAGCCCCAGCATTTT. It is translated as CASSVGHVPSGNQPQHF.

This clonotype was counted only a few times. The V gene is TRBV27, the J gene TRBJ1-5, with TRBD1 identical over 8 bases. The CDR3 has 15 residues. Germline V lookup: CDR1 MNHEY, CDR2 SMNVEV (reference sequence). V gave up 5 bases and J gave up 5 bases; unmatched junction bases: 8. For the CDR3, the DNA is TGTGCCAGCAGTCCTCGACAGGGGACTCATCAGCCCCAGCATTTT. It yields the protein CASSPRQGTHQPQHF.

A few counts support this clonotype. The rearrangement links TRBV11-2 to TRBJ2-2; tentatively, D is TRBD1 or TRBD2 (5 bases each). Trimming removed 4 bases from V and 4 bases from J, with 16 bases in between. The CDR3 is made up of 16 amino acids. Germline V gives CDR1 SGHAT, CDR2 FQNNGV. The CDR3 is CASSSQAPGPTGELFF. Written as DNA, the CDR3 is TGTGCCAGCAGCTCCCAGGCTCCGGGGCCCACCGGGGAGCTGTTTTTT.

This clonotype was observed a handful of times. J is TRBJ1-1 and V is TRBV5-1; unclear D gene. This CDR3 has 13 amino acids. The V end lost 3 bases, the J end lost 2 bases, and 8 bases lay between the germline ends. Per the germline V gene, CDR1 is SGHRS and CDR2 is YFSETQ. The CDR3 is CASSWETNTEAFF. CDR3 DNA: TGCGCCAGCAGCTGGGAAACTAACACTGAAGCTTTCTTT.

This clonotype came up a few times. This chain connects TRBV27 to TRBJ2-1; TRBD1 aligns across 7 bases. V gave up 6 bases and J gave up 5 bases; unmatched junction bases: 10. CDR1 and CDR2 from the germline V gene are MNHEY and SMNVEV (reference sequence). This CDR3 has 15 amino acids. The CDR3 DNA sequence: TGTGCCAGCAGCCGAGGGGGCCCCGGAGACAATGAGCAGTTCTTC. It codes for CASSRGGPGDNEQFF.

This clonotype was counted between two and nine times. V gene TRBV7-4 combines with J gene TRBJ2-7, with TRBD2 matching over 8 bases. The CDR3 covers 16 residues. V lost 2 bases and J lost 1; bases outside the gene matches: 7. Germline CDR1 SGHVT, CDR2 SQSDAQ. CDR3 sequence reads: CASSLYPGGGSYEQYF. The CDR3 DNA reads as TGTGCCAGCAGCTTATATCCCGGGGGGGGATCCTACGAGCAGTACTTC.

This clonotype was recorded many times. This chain uses TRBV6-6 with TRBJ2-5, with 8 bases identical to TRBD2. The CDR3 is 17 amino acids. V lost 0 bases and J lost 3; bases outside the gene matches: 9. Germline CDR1 MNHNY, CDR2 SVGAGI (reference sequence). Here the CDR3 reads CASSYSVGGGLEETQYF. The CDR3, as DNA: TGTGCCAGCAGTTACTCGGTTGGCGGGGGGCTGGAAGAGACCCAGTACTTC.

The V and J genes are TRBV6-1 and TRBJ2-2, with 7 bases aligning to TRBD1. J gave up 0 bases and V 6 bases, and 10 bases lay outside the gene matches. There are 17 residues in the CDR3. Germline V lookup: CDR1 MNHNS, CDR2 SASEGT. The CDR3: CASSPIGQDANTGELFF. CDR3 DNA: TGTGCCAGCAGCCCTATAGGACAGGACGCGAACACCGGGGAGCTGTTTTTT.

There are many counts of this clonotype. The chain recombines TRBV28 with TRBJ2-5, with D unresolved. This CDR3 has 14 amino acids. The V gene lost 3 bases and the J gene lost 0 bases, with 8 bases spanning the gap. CDR1 is MDHEN and CDR2 is SYDVKM in the germline V gene. In DNA form, the CDR3 reads TGTGCCAGCAGTTTTTATCAGTACCAAGAGACCCAGTACTTC. Its translation: CASSFYQYQETQYF.

This clonotype appeared a few times. This chain links TRBV6-2 or TRBV6-3 with TRBJ1-1; the match to TRBD1 covers 8 bases. The germline V gene has CDR1 MNHEY and CDR2 SVGEGT. The ends lost 2 bases at V and 3 bases at J; junction bases unmatched: 2. The CDR3 length is 14 residues. CDR3 coding DNA: TGTGCCAGCAGTTACGGACAGGGCGACACTGAAGCTTTCTTT. This sequence encodes CASSYGQGDTEAFF.

On this clonotype: At one of its ends the junction is not consistent with the germline gene, which may arise from a read error. The rearrangement uses TRBV12-3 or TRBV12-4 and TRBJ1-1; TRBD1 matches 7 bases. CDR3 length: 13 amino acids. Written as DNA, the CDR3 is TGTACCAGCATCGTGACAGGGAATACTGAAGCTTTCTTT. It is translated as CTSIVTGNTEAFF.

This clonotype turned up a few times. The chain links TRBV6-2 or TRBV6-3 to TRBJ2-3, with 12 bases identical to TRBD2. V lost 7 bases, J lost 2 bases, and 16 bases stayed unmatched. The CDR3 sequence is 19 residues long. Germline V gene data show CDR1 as MNHEY and CDR2 as SVGEGT. CDR3 sequence (DNA): TGTGCCAGCACCTTTCCGGGGACTAGCGGGTCCCGTCACACAGATACGCAGTATTTT. Translation: CASTFPGTSGSRHTDTQYF.

V gene TRBV4-2 combines with J gene TRBJ2-1; a possible D gene is TRBD1 (5 bases). Trimming shortened V by 2 bases and J by 0 bases, and 14 bases separated the two germline ends. This CDR3 comprises 17 residues. Germline assignment: CDR1 LGHNA and CDR2 YNFKEQ. CDR3 nucleotides: TGTGCCAGCAGCCAATCTATACAGGAGAGCTCCTACAATGAGCAGTTCTTC. Amino acid sequence: CASSQSIQESSYNEQFF.

This clonotype occurred a few times. The gene calls are TRBV6-6 and TRBJ2-5; the match to TRBD1 covers 8 bases. V lost 0 bases to trimming and J lost 0 bases; unmatched junction nucleotides: 6. CDR1 is MNHNY and CDR2 is SVGAGI in the germline V gene (reference sequence). This CDR3 is built from 17 residues. CDR3 residues: CASSYSEGGQDQETQYF. CDR3 coding DNA: TGTGCCAGCAGTTACTCTGAGGGGGGACAGGACCAAGAGACCCAGTACTTC.

This clonotype was seen only a few times. The rearrangement uses TRBV7-6 and TRBJ2-3, with TRBD2 identical over 9 bases. This CDR3 region has 17 residues. With 6 bases clipped from V and 0 bases from J, the junction kept 10 bases outside the gene matches. Germline CDR1 SGHVS, CDR2 FNYEAQ. The CDR3: CASSHQASGGSTDTQYF. In DNA, the CDR3 is TGTGCCAGCAGTCACCAGGCGAGCGGGGGGAGCACAGATACGCAGTATTTT.

The V and J genes are TRBV4-1 and TRBJ2-2, with D maybe TRBD2 (6 bases). The germline gives CDR1 MGHRA, CDR2 YSYEKL. The length of the CDR3 is 13 residues. The V end lost 5 bases, the J end lost 7 bases, and 11 bases lay between the germline ends. This CDR3 is CASSRRGDGELFF. DNA of the CDR3: TGCGCCAGCAGCAGACGCGGGGACGGGGAGCTGTTTTTT.

In this sample, this clonotype turned up many times. The rearrangement links TRBV6-6 to TRBJ2-1; 9 bases line up with TRBD1. Germline V CDR1 and CDR2: MNHNY, SVGAGI (reference sequence). The CDR3 length is 15 residues. Trimming at V came to 2 bases and at J to 9 bases, leaving 8 bases not matched to a gene. The CDR3 nucleotides read TGTGCCAGCAGTTACGGGACAGGGTGGTCCGGTGAGCAGTTCTTC. Translating gives CASSYGTGWSGEQFF.

This clonotype was seen a handful of times. The CDR3 loop reads CASSLGPDTYEQYV. CDR3 DNA sequence: TGCGCCAGCAGCTTGGGGCCGGACACCTACGAGCAGTACGTC. The chain carries TRBV5-1 and TRBJ2-7; weak D call: TRBD1 (5 bases). There are 14 residues in the CDR3. Trimming left V 0 bases short and J 2 bases short, with 9 bases between. From germline, CDR1 is SGHRS and CDR2 YFSETQ.

V gene TRBV10-3 combines with J gene TRBJ1-3; D is unresolved. The CDR3 sequence is 11 residues long. The germline V gene encodes CDR1 ENHRY and CDR2 SYGVKD. CDR3 DNA sequence: TGTGGGCATTCGAATGGAAACACCATATATTTT. It is translated as CGHSNGNTIYF.

This clonotype has only a few counts. J is TRBJ2-7 and V is TRBV5-1; the D gene is possibly TRBD1 (6 bases). The germline gives CDR1 SGHRS, CDR2 YFSETQ. The germline V and J ends were trimmed by 6 bases and 2 bases, with 12 bases remaining between them. The CDR3 is 13 residues long. CDR3 DNA sequence: TGCGCCAGCACCAGGGGCTCGACCTACGAGCAGTACTTC. Amino acids: CASTRGSTYEQYF.